This TCR beta chain was profiled in a study of blood T cell repertoires in COVID-19. Study at large: T cells, B-cell-depleted T cells, or PBMCs provided the cDNA or gDNA that served as material.

V dropped 4 bases and J dropped 6; count of bases not matched to a gene: 11. There are 16 residues in the CDR3. Germline CDR1 reads KGHDR; CDR2 reads SFDVKD. Sequencing was performed with immunoSEQ multiplex PCR; in TCRdb, only in-frame clones are kept and a portion is missing. The sample holds about 220,000 clones, roughly 80% seen once. The TCR comes from a man aged 30 to 39 with active or convalescent COVID-19. Material: peripheral blood. The V gene is TRBV24-1, the J gene TRBJ2-3; 8 nucleotides line up with TRBD2. CDR3 amino acids: CATSDSRGGPRDTQYF. The CDR3, as DNA: TGTGCCACCAGTGACTCCCGGGGGGGCCCCCGCGATACGCAGTATTTT.